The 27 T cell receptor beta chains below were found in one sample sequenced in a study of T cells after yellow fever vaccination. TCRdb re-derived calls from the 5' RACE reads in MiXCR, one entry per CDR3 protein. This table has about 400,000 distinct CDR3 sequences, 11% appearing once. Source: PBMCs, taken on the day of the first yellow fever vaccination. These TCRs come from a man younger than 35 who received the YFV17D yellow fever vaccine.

The CDR3 protein is CASSIDRDRRDTGELFF. CDR3 nucleotides: TGTGCCAGTAGTATAGACCGGGACAGGAGGGACACCGGGGAGCTGTTTTTT. The chain employs TRBV19 and TRBJ2-2; 8 bases map to TRBD1. This CDR3 is built from 17 residues. V was pared by 0 bases and J by 3 bases, with 6 bases of the junction left unmatched. In germline, CDR1 is LNHDA, CDR2 SQIVND (reference sequence).

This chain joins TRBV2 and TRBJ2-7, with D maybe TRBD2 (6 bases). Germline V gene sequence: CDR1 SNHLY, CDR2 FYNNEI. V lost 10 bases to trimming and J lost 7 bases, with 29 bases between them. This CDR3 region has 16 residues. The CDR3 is CATAPVRTGDSEEQYV. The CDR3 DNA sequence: TGTGCCACAGCCCCCGTAAGGACCGGGGACTCTGAAGAGCAGTACGTC.

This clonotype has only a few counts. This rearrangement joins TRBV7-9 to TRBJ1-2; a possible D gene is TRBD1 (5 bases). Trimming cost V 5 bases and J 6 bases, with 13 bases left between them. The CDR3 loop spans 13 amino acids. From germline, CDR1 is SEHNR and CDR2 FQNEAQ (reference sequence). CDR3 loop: CASSARGVHGYTF. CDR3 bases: TGTGCCAGCAGCGCTCGGGGGGTCCATGGCTACACCTTC.

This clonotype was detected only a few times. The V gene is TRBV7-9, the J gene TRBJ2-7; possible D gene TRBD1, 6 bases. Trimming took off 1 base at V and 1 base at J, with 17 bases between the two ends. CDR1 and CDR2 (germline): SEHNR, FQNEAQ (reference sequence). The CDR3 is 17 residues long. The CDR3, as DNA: TGTGCCAGCAGCTTAGGTGAGACAGGTTATCTATCCTACGAGCAGTACTTC. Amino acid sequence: CASSLGETGYLSYEQYF. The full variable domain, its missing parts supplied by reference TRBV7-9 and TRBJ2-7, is DTGVSQNPRHKITKRGQNVTFRCDPISEHNRLYWYRQTLGQGPEFLTYFQNEAQLEKSRLLSDRFSAERPKGSFSTLEIQRTEQGDSAMYLCASSLGETGYLSYEQYFGPGTRLTVT.

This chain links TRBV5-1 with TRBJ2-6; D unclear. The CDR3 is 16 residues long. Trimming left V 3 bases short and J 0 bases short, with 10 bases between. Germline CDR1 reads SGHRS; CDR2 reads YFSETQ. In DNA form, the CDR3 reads TGCGCCAGCAGCTCCGACGCGGTCTCTGGGGCCAACGTCCTGACTTTC. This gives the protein CASSSDAVSGANVLTF.

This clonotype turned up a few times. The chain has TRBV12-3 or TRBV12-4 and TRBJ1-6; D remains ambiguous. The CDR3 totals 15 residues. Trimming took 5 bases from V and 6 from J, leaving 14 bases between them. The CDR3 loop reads CASSPLVAPNSPLHF. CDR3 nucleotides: TGTGCCAGCAGTCCCTTGGTAGCTCCTAATTCACCCCTCCACTTT.

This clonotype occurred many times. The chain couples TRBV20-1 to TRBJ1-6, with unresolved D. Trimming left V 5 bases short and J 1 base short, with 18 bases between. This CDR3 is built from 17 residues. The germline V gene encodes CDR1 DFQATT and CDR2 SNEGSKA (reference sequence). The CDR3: CSAPTVEGRSYNSPLHF. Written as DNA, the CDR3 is TGCAGTGCTCCAACCGTGGAGGGCAGGTCCTATAATTCACCCCTCCACTTT.

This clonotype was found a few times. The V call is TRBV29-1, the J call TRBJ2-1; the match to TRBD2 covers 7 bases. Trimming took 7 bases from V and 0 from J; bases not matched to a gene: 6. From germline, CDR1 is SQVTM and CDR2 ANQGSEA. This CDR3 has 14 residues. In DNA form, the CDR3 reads TGCAGCGCCAGTCCTAGCGGCTCCTACAATGAGCAGTTCTTC. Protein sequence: CSASPSGSYNEQFF.

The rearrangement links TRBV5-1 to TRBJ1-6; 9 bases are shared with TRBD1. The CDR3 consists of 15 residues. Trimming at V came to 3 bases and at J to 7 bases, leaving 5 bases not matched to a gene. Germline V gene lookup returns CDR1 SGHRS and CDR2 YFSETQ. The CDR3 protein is CASSWDRVGNSPLHF. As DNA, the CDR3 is TGCGCCAGCAGCTGGGACAGGGTTGGGAATTCACCCCTCCACTTT.

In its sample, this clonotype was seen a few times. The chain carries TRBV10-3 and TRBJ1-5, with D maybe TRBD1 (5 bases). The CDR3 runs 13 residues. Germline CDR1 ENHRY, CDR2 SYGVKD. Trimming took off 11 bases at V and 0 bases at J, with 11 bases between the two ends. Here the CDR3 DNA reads TGTGCCGGGCGGGGCAATAGCAATCAGCCCCAGCATTTT. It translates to CAGRGNSNQPQHF.

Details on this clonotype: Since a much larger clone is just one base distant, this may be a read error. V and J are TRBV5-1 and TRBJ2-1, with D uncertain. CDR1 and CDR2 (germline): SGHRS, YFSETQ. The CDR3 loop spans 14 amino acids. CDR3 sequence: CTSSFPDGYNEQFF. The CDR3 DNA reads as TGCACCAGCAGCTTTCCGGACGGCTACAATGAGCAGTTCTTC.

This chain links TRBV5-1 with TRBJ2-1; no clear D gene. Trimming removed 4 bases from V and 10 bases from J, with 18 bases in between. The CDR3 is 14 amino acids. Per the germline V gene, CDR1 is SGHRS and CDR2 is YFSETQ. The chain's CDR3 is CASSLRTDQGEQFF. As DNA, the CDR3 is TGCGCCAGCAGCCTACGGACCGACCAAGGGGAGCAGTTCTTC.

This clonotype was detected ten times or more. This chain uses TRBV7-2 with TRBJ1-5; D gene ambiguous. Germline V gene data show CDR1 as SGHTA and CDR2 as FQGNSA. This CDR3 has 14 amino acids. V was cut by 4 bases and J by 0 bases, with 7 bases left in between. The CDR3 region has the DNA TGTGCCAGCAGCTCCCAGTTTAGCAATCAGCCCCAGCATTTT. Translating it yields CASSSQFSNQPQHF.

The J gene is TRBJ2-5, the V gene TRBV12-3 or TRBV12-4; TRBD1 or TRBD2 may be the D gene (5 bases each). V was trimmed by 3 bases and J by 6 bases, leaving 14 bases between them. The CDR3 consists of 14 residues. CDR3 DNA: TGTGCCAGCAGTTTCCTGGGACCTCAACAGACCCAGTACTTC. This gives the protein CASSFLGPQQTQYF.

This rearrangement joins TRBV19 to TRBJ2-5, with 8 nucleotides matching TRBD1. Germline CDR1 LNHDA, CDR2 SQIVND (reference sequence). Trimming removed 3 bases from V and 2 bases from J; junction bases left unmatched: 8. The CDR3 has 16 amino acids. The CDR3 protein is CASSIPTGTGQETQYF. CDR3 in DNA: TGTGCCAGTAGTATCCCGACCGGGACAGGTCAAGAGACCCAGTACTTC.

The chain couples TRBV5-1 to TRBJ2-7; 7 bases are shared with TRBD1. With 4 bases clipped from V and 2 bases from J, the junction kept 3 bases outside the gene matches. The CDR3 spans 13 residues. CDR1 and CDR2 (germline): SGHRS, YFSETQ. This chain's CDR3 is CASSPDRPYEQYF. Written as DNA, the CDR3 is TGCGCCAGCAGCCCGGACAGGCCCTACGAGCAGTACTTC.

The CDR3 bases are TGCGCCAGCGGAACCGGGACAGGGCTTTTTGGCTACACCTTC. Its translation: CASGTGTGLFGYTF. J is TRBJ1-2 and V is TRBV5-1, with 9 bases identical to TRBD1. V trimming: 7 bases; J trimming: 7 bases; junction bases outside the gene matches: 11. Germline values: CDR1 SGHRS, CDR2 YFSETQ. The CDR3 runs 14 residues.

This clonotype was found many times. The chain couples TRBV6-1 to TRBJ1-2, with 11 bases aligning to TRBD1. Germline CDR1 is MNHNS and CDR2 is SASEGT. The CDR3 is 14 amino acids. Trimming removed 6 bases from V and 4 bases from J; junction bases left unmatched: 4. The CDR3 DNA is TGTGCCAGCAGACGGACAGGGGGCACCTATGGCTACACCTTC. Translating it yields CASRRTGGTYGYTF.

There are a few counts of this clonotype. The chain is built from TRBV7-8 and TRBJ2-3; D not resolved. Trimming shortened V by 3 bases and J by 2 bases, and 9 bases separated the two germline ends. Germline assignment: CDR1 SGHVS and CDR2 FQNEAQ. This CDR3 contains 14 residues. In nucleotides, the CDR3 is TGTGCCAGCAGCTTGGTGGAATACACAGATACGCAGTATTTT. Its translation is CASSLVEYTDTQYF.

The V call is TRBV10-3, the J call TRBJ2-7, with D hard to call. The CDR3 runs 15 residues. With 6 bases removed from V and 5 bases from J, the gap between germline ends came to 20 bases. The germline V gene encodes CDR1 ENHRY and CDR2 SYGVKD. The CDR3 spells CAISSTTAPVDEQYF. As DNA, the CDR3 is TGTGCCATCAGCTCCACGACGGCCCCGGTGGACGAGCAGTACTTC.

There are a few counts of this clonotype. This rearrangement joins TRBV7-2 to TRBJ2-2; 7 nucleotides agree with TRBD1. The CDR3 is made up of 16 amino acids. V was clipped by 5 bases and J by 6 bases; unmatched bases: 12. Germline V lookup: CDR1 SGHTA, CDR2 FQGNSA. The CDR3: CASSSSGTVRPGELFF. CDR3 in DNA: TGTGCCAGCAGCAGCTCCGGGACAGTTCGCCCCGGGGAGCTGTTTTTT.

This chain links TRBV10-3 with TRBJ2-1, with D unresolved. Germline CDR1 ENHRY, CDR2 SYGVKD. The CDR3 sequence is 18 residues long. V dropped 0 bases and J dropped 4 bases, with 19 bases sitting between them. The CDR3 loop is CAISESSPAGVGYNEQFF. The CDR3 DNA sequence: TGTGCCATCAGTGAGTCCTCCCCGGCAGGCGTTGGGTACAATGAGCAGTTCTTC.

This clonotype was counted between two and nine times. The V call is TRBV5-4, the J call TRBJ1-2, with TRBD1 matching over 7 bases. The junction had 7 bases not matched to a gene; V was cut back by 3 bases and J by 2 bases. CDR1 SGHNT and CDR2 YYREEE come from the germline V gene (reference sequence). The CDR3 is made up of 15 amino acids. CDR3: CASSWGQRSNYGYTF. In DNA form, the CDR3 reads TGTGCCAGCAGCTGGGGACAGAGGAGCAACTATGGCTACACCTTC. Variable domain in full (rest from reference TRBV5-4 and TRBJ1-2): ETGVTQSPTHLIKTRGQQVTLRCSSQSGHNTVSWYQQALGQGPQFIFQYYREEENGRGNFPPRFSGLQFPNYSSELNVNALELDDSALYLCASSWGQRSNYGYTFGSGTRLTVV.

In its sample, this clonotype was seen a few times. CDR3 DNA: TGTGCCAGCCACAAACAGTCCAGCTCTGGAAACACCATATATTTT. The encoded protein is CASHKQSSSGNTIYF. The genes are TRBV12-3 or TRBV12-4 and TRBJ1-3; no definite D call. Trimming removed 8 bases from V and 0 bases from J, with 14 bases in between. This CDR3 spans 15 amino acids.

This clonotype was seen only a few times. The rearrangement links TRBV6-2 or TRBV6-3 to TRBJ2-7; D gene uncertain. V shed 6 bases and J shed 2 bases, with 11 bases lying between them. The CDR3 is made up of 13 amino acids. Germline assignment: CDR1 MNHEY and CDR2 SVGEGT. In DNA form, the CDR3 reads TGTGCCAGCAGGGGCTTCCTACCCTACGAGCAGTACTTC. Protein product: CASRGFLPYEQYF.

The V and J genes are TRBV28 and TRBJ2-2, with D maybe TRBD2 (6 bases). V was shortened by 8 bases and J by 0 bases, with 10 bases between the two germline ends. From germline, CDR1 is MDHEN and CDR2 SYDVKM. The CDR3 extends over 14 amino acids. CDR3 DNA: TGTGCCAGCTCGGGAGTTGCGAACACCGGGGAGCTGTTTTTT. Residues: CASSGVANTGELFF. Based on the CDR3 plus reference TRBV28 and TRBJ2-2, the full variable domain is DVKVTQSSRYLVKRTGEKVFLECVQDMDHENMFWYRQDPGLGLRLIYFSYDVKMKEKGDIPEGYSVSREKKERFSLILESASTNQTSMYLCASSGVANTGELFFGEGSRLTVL.

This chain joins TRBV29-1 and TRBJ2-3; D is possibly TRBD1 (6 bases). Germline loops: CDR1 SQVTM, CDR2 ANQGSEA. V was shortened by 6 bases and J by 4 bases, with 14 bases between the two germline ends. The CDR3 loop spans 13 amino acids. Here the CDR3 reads CSVNRVSADTQYF. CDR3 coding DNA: TGCAGCGTAAACAGGGTATCCGCAGATACGCAGTATTTT.